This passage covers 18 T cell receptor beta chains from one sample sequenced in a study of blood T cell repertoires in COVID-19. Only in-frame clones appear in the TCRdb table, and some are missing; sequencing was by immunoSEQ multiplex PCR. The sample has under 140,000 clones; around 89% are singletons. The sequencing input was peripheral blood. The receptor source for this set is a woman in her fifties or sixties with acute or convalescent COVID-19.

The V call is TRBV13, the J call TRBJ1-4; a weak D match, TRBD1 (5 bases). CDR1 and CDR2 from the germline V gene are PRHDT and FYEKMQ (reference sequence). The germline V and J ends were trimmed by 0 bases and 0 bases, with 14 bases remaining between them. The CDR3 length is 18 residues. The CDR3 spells CASSLGGGGVTTNEKLFF. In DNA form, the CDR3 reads TGTGCCAGCAGCTTAGGCGGGGGAGGGGTGACAACTAATGAAAAACTGTTTTTT.

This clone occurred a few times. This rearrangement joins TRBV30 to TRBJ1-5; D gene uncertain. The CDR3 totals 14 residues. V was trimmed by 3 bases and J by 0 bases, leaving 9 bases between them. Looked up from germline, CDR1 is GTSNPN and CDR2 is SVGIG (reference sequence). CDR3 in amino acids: CAWSRSNSNQPQHF. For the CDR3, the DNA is TGTGCCTGGAGCCGGTCTAATAGCAATCAGCCCCAGCATTTT.

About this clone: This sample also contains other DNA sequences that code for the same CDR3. CDR3: CASSGWGVNTEAFF. The CDR3 DNA reads TGTGCCAGCAGTGGATGGGGGGTAAACACTGAAGCTTTCTTT. The chain recombines TRBV2 with TRBJ1-1, with a tentative D call TRBD1 (5 bases). Looked up from germline, CDR1 is SNHLY and CDR2 is FYNNEI. The CDR3 has 14 amino acids. The V gene lost 4 bases and the J gene lost 2 bases, with 11 bases spanning the gap.

Here the CDR3 reads CASRLTPFSNQPQHF. The CDR3 region has the DNA TGTGCCAGCAGGTTGACACCGTTTTCGAATCAGCCCCAGCATTTT. The chain carries TRBV27 and TRBJ1-5, with no clear D. The CDR3 loop spans 15 amino acids. CDR1 and CDR2 from the germline V gene are MNHEY and SMNVEV (reference sequence). Trimming took off 6 bases at V and 4 bases at J, with 16 bases between the two ends.

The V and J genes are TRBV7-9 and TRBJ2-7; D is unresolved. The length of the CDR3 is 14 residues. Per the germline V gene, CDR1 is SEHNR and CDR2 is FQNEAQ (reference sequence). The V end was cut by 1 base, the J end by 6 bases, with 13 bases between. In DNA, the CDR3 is TGTGCCAGCAGCTTAGTGGCAGGATATAGCGAGCAGTACTTC. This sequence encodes CASSLVAGYSEQYF.

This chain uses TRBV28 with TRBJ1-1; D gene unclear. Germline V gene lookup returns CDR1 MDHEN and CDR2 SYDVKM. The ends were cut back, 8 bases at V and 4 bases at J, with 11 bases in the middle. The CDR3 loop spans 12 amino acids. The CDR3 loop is CASGPEITEAFF. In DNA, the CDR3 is TGTGCCAGCGGCCCGGAGATCACTGAAGCTTTCTTT.

The CDR3: CSAALGIQYF. DNA for the CDR3: TGCAGTGCTGCGCTTGGCATTCAGTACTTC. V and J are TRBV20-1 and TRBJ2-4; no clear D. Trimming removed 5 bases at V and 9 bases at J, with 8 bases between. The CDR3 is made up of 10 amino acids. Per the germline V gene, CDR1 is DFQATT and CDR2 is SNEGSKA (reference sequence).

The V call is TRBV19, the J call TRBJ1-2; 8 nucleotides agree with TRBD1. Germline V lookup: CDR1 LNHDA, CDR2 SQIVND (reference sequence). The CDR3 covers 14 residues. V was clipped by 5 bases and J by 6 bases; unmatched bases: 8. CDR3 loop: CASSSRGTGNGYTF. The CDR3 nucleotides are TGTGCCAGTAGTTCCAGGGGGACAGGCAATGGCTACACCTTC.

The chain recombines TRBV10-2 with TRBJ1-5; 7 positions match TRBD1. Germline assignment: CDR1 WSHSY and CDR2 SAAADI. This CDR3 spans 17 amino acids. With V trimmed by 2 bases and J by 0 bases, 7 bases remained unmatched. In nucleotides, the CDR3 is TGCGCCAGCAGTGAGCTGGGACAGTCCCCTAGCAATCAGCCCCAGCATTTT. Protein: CASSELGQSPSNQPQHF.

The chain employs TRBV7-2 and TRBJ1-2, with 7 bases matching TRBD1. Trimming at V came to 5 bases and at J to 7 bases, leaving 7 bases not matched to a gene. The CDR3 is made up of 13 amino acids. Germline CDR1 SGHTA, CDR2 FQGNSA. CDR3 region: CASSRGGASGYTF. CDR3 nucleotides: TGTGCCAGCAGCCGAGGGGGCGCGAGTGGCTACACCTTC. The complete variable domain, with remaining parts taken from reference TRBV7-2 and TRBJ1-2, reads GAGVSQSPSNKVTEKGKDVELRCDPISGHTALYWYRQSLGQGLEFLIYFQGNSAPDKSGLPSDRFSAERTGGSVSTLTIQRTQQEDSAVYLCASSRGGASGYTFGSGTRLTVV.

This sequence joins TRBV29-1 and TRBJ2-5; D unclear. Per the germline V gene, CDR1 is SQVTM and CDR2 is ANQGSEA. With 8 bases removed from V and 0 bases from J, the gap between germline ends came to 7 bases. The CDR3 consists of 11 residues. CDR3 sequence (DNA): TGCAGCTGGCGGTACCAAGAGACCCAGTACTTC. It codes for CSWRYQETQYF. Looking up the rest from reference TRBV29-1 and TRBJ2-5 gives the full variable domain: SAVISQKPSRDICQRGTSLTIQCQVDSQVTMMFWYRQQPGQSLTLIATANQGSEATYESGFVIDKFPISRPNLTFSTLTVSNMSPEDSSIYLCSWRYQETQYFGPGTRLLVL.

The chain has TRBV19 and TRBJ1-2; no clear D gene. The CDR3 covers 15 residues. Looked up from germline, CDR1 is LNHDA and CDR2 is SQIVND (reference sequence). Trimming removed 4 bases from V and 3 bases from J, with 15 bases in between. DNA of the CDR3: TGTGCCAGTAGTAGTCCGGCGGGCGCGCACTATGGCTACACCTTC. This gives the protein CASSSPAGAHYGYTF. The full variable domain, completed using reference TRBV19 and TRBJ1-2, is DGGITQSPKYLFRKEGQNVTLSCEQNLNHDAMYWYRQDPGQGLRLIYYSQIVNDFQKGDIAEGYSVSREKKESFPLTVTSAQKNPTAFYLCASSSPAGAHYGYTFGSGTRLTVV.

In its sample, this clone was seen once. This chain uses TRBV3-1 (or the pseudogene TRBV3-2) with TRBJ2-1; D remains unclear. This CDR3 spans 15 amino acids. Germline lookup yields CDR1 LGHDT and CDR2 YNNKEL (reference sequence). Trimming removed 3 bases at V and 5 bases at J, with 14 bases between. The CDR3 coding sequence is TGTGCCAGCAGCCATCTCGGCAGGCTGGACAATGAGCAGTTCTTC. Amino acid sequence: CASSHLGRLDNEQFF.

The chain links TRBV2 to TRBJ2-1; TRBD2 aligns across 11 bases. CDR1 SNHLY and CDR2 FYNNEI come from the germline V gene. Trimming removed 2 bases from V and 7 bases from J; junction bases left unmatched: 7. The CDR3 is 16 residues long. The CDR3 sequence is CASSENLAGGWNEQFF. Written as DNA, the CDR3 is TGTGCCAGCAGTGAAAATCTAGCGGGAGGATGGAATGAGCAGTTCTTC.

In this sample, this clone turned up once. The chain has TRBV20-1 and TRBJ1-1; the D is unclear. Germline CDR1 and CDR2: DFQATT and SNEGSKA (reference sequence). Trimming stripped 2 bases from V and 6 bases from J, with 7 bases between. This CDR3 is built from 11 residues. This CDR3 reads CSARLQPEAFF. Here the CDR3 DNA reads TGCAGTGCTAGACTACAGCCTGAAGCTTTCTTT.

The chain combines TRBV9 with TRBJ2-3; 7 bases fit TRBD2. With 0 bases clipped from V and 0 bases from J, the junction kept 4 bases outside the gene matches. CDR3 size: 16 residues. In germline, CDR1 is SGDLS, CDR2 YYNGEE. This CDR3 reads CASSVVPSGSTDTQYF. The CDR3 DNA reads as TGTGCCAGCAGCGTAGTTCCTAGCGGAAGCACAGATACGCAGTATTTT. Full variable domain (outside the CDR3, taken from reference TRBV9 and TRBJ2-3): DSGVTQTPKHLITATGQRVTLRCSPRSGDLSVYWYQQSLDQGLQFLIQYYNGEERAKGNILERFSAQQFPDLHSELNLSSLELGDSALYFCASSVVPSGSTDTQYFGPGTRLTVL.

The CDR3 nucleotides are TGTGCCAGCAGTCGGACAGCGGCCCCTGGAAGTTCTGGAAACACCATATATTTT. Translated, it gives CASSRTAAPGSSGNTIYF. This chain joins TRBV6-4 and TRBJ1-3; perhaps TRBD1 as D (6 bases). The germline V and J ends were trimmed by 5 bases and 1 base, with 21 bases remaining between them. The germline V gene encodes CDR1 MRHNA and CDR2 SNTAGT. The CDR3 spans 18 residues.

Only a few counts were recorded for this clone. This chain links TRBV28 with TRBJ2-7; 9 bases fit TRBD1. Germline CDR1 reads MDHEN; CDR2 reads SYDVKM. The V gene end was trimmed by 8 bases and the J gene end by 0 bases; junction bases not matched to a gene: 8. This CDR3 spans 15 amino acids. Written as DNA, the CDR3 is TGTGCCAGCCTCCCGGGACAGGGCCTCTCCTACGAGCAGTACTTC. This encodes CASLPGQGLSYEQYF.